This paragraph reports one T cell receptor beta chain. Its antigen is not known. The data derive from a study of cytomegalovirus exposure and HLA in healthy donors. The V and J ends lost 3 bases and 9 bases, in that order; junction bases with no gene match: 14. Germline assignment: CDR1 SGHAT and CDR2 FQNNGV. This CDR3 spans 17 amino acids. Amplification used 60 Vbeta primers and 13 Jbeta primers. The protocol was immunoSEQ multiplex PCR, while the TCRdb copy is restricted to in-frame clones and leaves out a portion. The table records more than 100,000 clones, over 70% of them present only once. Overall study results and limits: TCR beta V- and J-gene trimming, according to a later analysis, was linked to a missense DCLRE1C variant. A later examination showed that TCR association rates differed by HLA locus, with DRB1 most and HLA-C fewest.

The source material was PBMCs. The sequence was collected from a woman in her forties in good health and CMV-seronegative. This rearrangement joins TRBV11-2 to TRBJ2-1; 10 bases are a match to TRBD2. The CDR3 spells CASSFGRALAGVVEQFF. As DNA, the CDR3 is TGTGCCAGCAGCTTTGGTCGGGCGCTAGCGGGAGTTGTTGAGCAGTTCTTC. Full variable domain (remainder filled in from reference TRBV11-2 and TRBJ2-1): EAGVAQSPRYKIIEKRQSVAFWCNPISGHATLYWYQQILGQGPKLLIQFQNNGVVDDSQLPKDRFSAERLKGVDSTLKIQPAKLEDSAVYLCASSFGRALAGVVEQFFGPGTRLTVL.